The sample holds a few counts of the clone carrying this T cell receptor beta chain. Antigen: not known. One entry per CDR3 protein results from TCRdb running MiXCR on the reads. Of approximately 630,000 distinct CDR3 sequences in the sample, about 24% were seen once. V shed 5 bases and J 1 base; nucleotides not matched to a gene: 4. Germline values: CDR1 SNHLY, CDR2 FYNNEI. CDR3 length: 14 amino acids. The data originate from a study of T cell repertoires in cytomegalovirus infection. About the study: Indications of both CMV infection and matching HLA type were provided by public TCR beta signatures. Notes on the study in general: Across the ex vivo response, the dominant clonotypes were HLA-C-restricted CMV-specific TCR beta clonotypes. Cumulative frequency of public TCR beta families picked out carriers of CMV plus the relevant HLA.

This receptor was taken from a human donor in good health (CMV status not recorded). Some clones in this sample may be carry-over from other donors' samples. V and J are TRBV2 and TRBJ1-1; TRBD1 aligns across 7 bases. The material sequenced was CD8+ T cells from PBMCs. CDR3 sequence: CASSSTGQNTEAFF. The DNA of the CDR3 is TGTGCCAGCAGTTCGACAGGGCAGAACACTGAAGCTTTCTTT.